This entry is about one T cell receptor (beta chain). The data belong to a study of T cells in Graves' hyperthyroidism and ophthalmopathy. Study-wide background: Peripheral blood samples were taken at initial diagnosis, prior to any treatment.

The CDR3 length is 15 residues. The V gene's germline CDR1 is SGHRS and CDR2 YFSETQ. V was pared by 3 bases and J by 3 bases, with 13 bases between. Amplification of TCR beta CDR3 regions was performed using RNA transcripts as template. The HTBI primer set drove a first-round RT-PCR of the TCR CDR3. Using its own MiXCR run on the multiplex PCR reads, TCRdb lists one record per CDR3 protein. The sample consists of around 420,000 distinct CDR3 sequences, 15% to 18% of them appearing once. Sequenced input: blood. The chain couples TRBV5-1 to TRBJ2-1; D possibly uses TRBD1 or TRBD2 (5 bases each). The source is a woman aged 18-35 years with Graves' hyperthyroidism. CDR3: CASSYGTRGYNEQFF. In DNA form, the CDR3 reads TGCGCCAGCAGCTACGGGACGAGGGGCTACAATGAGCAGTTCTTC.